The 6 T cell receptor beta chains given below trace back to one sample, sequenced in a study of T cell repertoires in cytomegalovirus infection (dated by TCRdb to between 2018 and 2021). Data came from an Illumina HiSeq 1500. The public reads were quality trimmed at Q25 with fastp and then assembled into clones with MiXCR by TCRdb, keeping productive beta chains. Each entry is one CDR3 protein sequence, shown with its most common DNA and genes. In all, the sample holds some 220,000 distinct CDR3 sequences, and approximately 40% of those were seen once. The ten largest account for 59% of the sample. For these TCRs, the target antigens are not known. The treatment or condition label on this specimen signifies: in vitro stimulation with specific CMV peptide epitopes to enrich CMV-specific T cells. The source material was CD8+ T cells from cultured PBMCs, sampled from culture after CMV antigen stimulation. The receptors were gathered from a human donor in good health (CMV status not recorded). Some clones in this sample may be carry-over from other donors' samples.

This chain links TRBV4-1 with TRBJ2-1; perhaps D is TRBD1 or TRBD2 (5 bases each). Germline lookup yields CDR1 MGHRA and CDR2 YSYEKL. The CDR3 totals 13 residues. V was trimmed by 5 bases and J by 3 bases, leaving 8 bases between them. In DNA, the CDR3 is TGCGCCAGCAGCGGGGACGGCTACAATGAGCAGTTCTTC. Translated, it gives CASSGDGYNEQFF.

The chain couples TRBV5-4 to TRBJ2-7; no firm D call. V lost 4 bases to trimming and J lost 5 bases, with 19 bases between them. Germline V gives CDR1 SGHNT, CDR2 YYREEE (reference sequence). The CDR3 covers 15 residues. DNA for the CDR3: TGTGCCAGCAGCCCTTCATCCGGGCCCTTGGACGAGCAGTACTTC. Amino acids: CASSPSSGPLDEQYF. The full variable domain, completed using reference TRBV5-4 and TRBJ2-7, is ETGVTQSPTHLIKTRGQQVTLRCSSQSGHNTVSWYQQALGQGPQFIFQYYREEENGRGNFPPRFSGLQFPNYSSELNVNALELDDSALYLCASSPSSGPLDEQYFGPGTRLTVT.

Here the CDR3 DNA reads TGTGCCAGCAGCTTATCCTGGGTTCCCCACCATGCCCTAGCGGGAGAGTTTACCGGGGAGCTGTTTTTT. Amino acid sequence: CASSLSWVPHHALAGEFTGELFF. The V call is TRBV7-8, the J call TRBJ2-2; 10 nucleotides align to TRBD2. V shed 2 bases and J 5 bases; nucleotides not matched to a gene: 26. This CDR3 is 23 amino acids long. Germline CDR1 SGHVS, CDR2 FQNEAQ. Using reference TRBV7-8 and TRBJ2-2 for the parts outside the CDR3, the full variable domain is GAGVSQSPRYKVAKRGQDVALRCDPISGHVSLFWYQQALGQGPEFLTYFQNEAQLDKSGLPSDRFFAERPEGSVSTLKIQRTQQEDSAVYLCASSLSWVPHHALAGEFTGELFFGEGSRLTVL.

J is TRBJ2-1 and V is TRBV29-1, with TRBD1 as a possible D gene (6 bases). This CDR3 contains 12 residues. From germline, CDR1 is SQVTM and CDR2 ANQGSEA. Trimming left V 1 base short and J 9 bases short, with 10 bases between. CDR3 DNA: TGCAGCGTTGAAGGCAGGGGCGGTGAGCAGTTCTTC. It translates to CSVEGRGGEQFF.

The chain employs TRBV12-3 or TRBV12-4 and TRBJ2-5, with 11 nucleotides matching TRBD2. This CDR3 comprises 14 residues. After removal of 5 bases from V and 5 bases from J, the junction contained 4 bases not matched to a gene. The CDR3 DNA reads as TGTGCCAGCAGTAGACTAGCGGGGATGGAGACCCAGTACTTC. Translating gives CASSRLAGMETQYF.

The chain joins TRBV20-1 to TRBJ2-7, with TRBD1 identical over 9 bases. The germline gives CDR1 DFQATT, CDR2 SNEGSKA (reference sequence). The CDR3 contains 15 residues. Trimming took 3 bases from V and 9 from J; bases not matched to a gene: 15. The CDR3 coding sequence is TGCAGTGCTAGCCCGACCGGGGACAGGGTCCAGGGGCAGTACTTC. Protein: CSASPTGDRVQGQYF.